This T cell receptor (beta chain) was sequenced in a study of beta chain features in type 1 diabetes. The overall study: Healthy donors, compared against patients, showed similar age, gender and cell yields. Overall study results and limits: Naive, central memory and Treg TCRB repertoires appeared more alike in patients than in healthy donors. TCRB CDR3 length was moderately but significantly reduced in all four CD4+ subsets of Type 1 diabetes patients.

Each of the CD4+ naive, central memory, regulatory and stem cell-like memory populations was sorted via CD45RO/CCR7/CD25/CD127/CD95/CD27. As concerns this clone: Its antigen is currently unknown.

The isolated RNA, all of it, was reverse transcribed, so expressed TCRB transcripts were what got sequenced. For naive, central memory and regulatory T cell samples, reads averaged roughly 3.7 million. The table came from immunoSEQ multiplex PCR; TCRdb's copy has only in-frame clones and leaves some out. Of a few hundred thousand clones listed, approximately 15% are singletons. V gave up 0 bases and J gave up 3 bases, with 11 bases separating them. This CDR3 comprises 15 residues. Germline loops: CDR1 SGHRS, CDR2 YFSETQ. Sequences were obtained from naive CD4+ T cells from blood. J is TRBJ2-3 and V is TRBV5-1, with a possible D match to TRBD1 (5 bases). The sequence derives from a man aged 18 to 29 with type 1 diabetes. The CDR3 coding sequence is TGCGCCAGCAGCTTGGAGGGGCTAGAAACAGATACGCAGTATTTT. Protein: CASSLEGLETDTQYF.